This T cell receptor beta chain is drawn from a study of siplizumab effects on memory and regulatory T cells. The J segment lost 6 bases and the V segment lost 4 bases, leaving 5 bases of the junction unmatched. The V gene's germline CDR1 is MNHEY and CDR2 SVGAGI. This CDR3 region has 15 residues. Study observations and caveats: Both greater diversity than memory cells and a major contribution to the alloresponse seemed to characterize naive T cells. In the presence of siplizumab, alloreactive sequences traceable to unstimulated CD4+ memory cells were significantly reduced. Roughly 75-95% of dividing CD4+ or CD8+ clones were without an attributable naive or memory phenotype. Alloreactive clones mapping to unstimulated subsets formed only a minor fraction.

Measured with immunoSEQ multiplex PCR; TCRdb has only the in-frame clones, and not every one. The table lists roughly 100,000 clones, roughly 91% of them singletons. About this clone itself: Its target is unknown.

The sample consisted of CD4+ T cells sorted from blood. This TCR was sampled from a human donor in good health. The chain is built from TRBV6-5 and TRBJ1-5, with 11 bases matching TRBD1. For the CDR3, the DNA is TGTGCCAGCAGTTCAGGACAGGGGGCGAGTCAGCCCCAGCATTTT. This encodes CASSSGQGASQPQHF.